This T cell receptor (beta chain) was sequenced in a study of shared clonotypes between healthy human individuals. This clone was recorded a few times. Participating donors were healthy, HIV-negative adults free of recent acute infections or vaccinations. DNA input for the unsorted PBMC replicate PCRs was roughly 290 ng, tens of thousands of T cell genomes. Per the original data handling: ImmunoSEQ output held junction-only sequences without quality scores, so filtering differed. Clones were sequenced by immunoSEQ multiplex PCR, and TCRdb holds only the in-frame ones, with some missing. For V, J and clone size, that table is used; D and trimming come from the DNA. The sample has a few hundred thousand clones; around 77% are singletons. The CDR3 consists of 14 residues. Germline CDR1 and CDR2: SGHVS and FNYEAQ.

Sequenced sample: PBMCs. The chain recombines TRBV7-6 with TRBJ2-5; 8 bases agree with TRBD1. Gene TRBJ2-7 matches the end of the DNA better, so the J call may be wrong. The origin of this receptor is a woman aged 40 to 50 in good health. Some clones in this sample may be carry-over from other donors' samples. The CDR3 sequence: CASSLDDRGYEQYF. The CDR3 DNA sequence: TGTGCCAGCAGCTTAGATGACAGGGGCTACGAGCAGTACTTC.